The 30 T cell receptor beta chains presented below share a single source sample, sequenced in a study of shared clonotypes between healthy human individuals. Assay: immunoSEQ multiplex PCR; the TCRdb copy retains only in-frame clones and omits some. This sample has about 1.1 million clones, with approximately 80% found just once. The sample comprised memory CD4+ T cells from PBMCs. Subset defined: CD45RA-negative fraction. The receptor set was obtained from a man between 18 and 29 years old in good health. Some clones in this sample may be carry-over from other donors' samples.

The genes are TRBV5-1 and TRBJ1-2; the D is unclear. This CDR3 is 16 amino acids long. The V and J ends lost 4 bases and 5 bases respectively, with 21 bases between them. The germline CDR1 and CDR2 sequences are SGHRS and YFSETQ. The CDR3 is CASSIRGTKAEYGYTF. In DNA, the CDR3 is TGCGCCAGCAGCATACGAGGAACAAAGGCGGAGTATGGCTACACCTTC. The complete variable domain, with remaining parts taken from reference TRBV5-1 and TRBJ1-2, reads KAGVTQTPRYLIKTRGQQVTLSCSPISGHRSVSWYQQTPGQGLQFLFEYFSETQRNKGNFPGRFSGRQFSNSRSEMNVSTLELGDSALYLCASSIRGTKAEYGYTFGSGTRLTVV.

The chain recombines TRBV7-6 with TRBJ1-2; a weak D match, TRBD1 (6 bases). The germline CDR1 and CDR2 sequences are SGHVS and FNYEAQ. Trimming left V 2 bases short and J 6 bases short, with 7 bases between. The CDR3 spans 12 residues. CDR3 sequence: CASSLRGDGYTF. CDR3 DNA: TGTGCCAGCAGCTTAAGGGGGGATGGCTACACCTTC.

On this clone itself: Other DNA sequences in the same sample also yield this CDR3. V and J are TRBV30 and TRBJ2-7; D is possibly TRBD2 (6 bases). The CDR3 loop spans 14 amino acids. V lost 2 bases to trimming and J lost 2 bases, with 13 bases between them. CDR1 GTSNPN and CDR2 SVGIG come from the germline V gene (reference sequence). CDR3 loop: CAWSRGAGTYEQYF. The CDR3 DNA reads as TGTGCCTGGAGTCGCGGGGCAGGGACCTACGAGCAGTACTTC. The full variable domain, in which reference TRBV30 and TRBJ2-7 provide the parts outside the CDR3, is SQTIHQWPATLVQPVGSPLSLECTVEGTSNPNLYWYRQAAGRGLQLLFYSVGIGQISSEVPQNLSASRPQDRQFILSSKKLLLSDSGFYLCAWSRGAGTYEQYFGPGTRLTVT.

CDR3 protein: CASSPDRPYGYTF. The CDR3 DNA reads TGCGCCAGCAGCCCTGACAGACCCTATGGCTACACCTTC. The chain employs TRBV5-1 and TRBJ1-2; TRBD1 might be the D (5 bases). The CDR3 runs to 13 residues. From germline, CDR1 is SGHRS and CDR2 YFSETQ. Trimming cost V 4 bases and J 4 bases, with 11 bases left between them.

This clone was recorded only once. J is TRBJ2-1 and V is TRBV6-5; 10 bases agree with TRBD2. The germline V gene has CDR1 MNHEY and CDR2 SVGAGI. Losses at the gene ends were 0 bases for V and 7 bases for J; bases not matched to a gene: 6. CDR3 length equals 16 residues. The DNA for the CDR3 is TGTGCCAGCAGTTACTCCGGGACTAGCGTTCAGAATGAGCAGTTCTTC. It encodes CASSYSGTSVQNEQFF.

The rearrangement links TRBV28 to TRBJ2-7, with TRBD1 as a possible D gene (7 bases). This CDR3 is 15 amino acids long. V dropped 6 bases and J dropped 0 bases, with 15 bases sitting between them. Germline values: CDR1 MDHEN, CDR2 SYDVKM. CDR3 residues: CASRPGGDSSYEQYF. CDR3 nucleotide sequence: TGTGCCAGCAGGCCAGGAGGGGACAGCTCCTACGAGCAGTACTTC. The full variable domain, its missing parts supplied by reference TRBV28 and TRBJ2-7, is DVKVTQSSRYLVKRTGEKVFLECVQDMDHENMFWYRQDPGLGLRLIYFSYDVKMKEKGDIPEGYSVSREKKERFSLILESASTNQTSMYLCASRPGGDSSYEQYFGPGTRLTVT.

The J gene is TRBJ2-7, the V gene TRBV30; no definite D call. CDR1 is GTSNPN and CDR2 is SVGIG in the germline V gene (reference sequence). Trimming cost V 1 base and J 9 bases, with 10 bases left between them. The CDR3 is 11 residues long. The CDR3 region is CAWSETLGQYF. The CDR3 bases are TGTGCCTGGAGTGAGACCCTCGGGCAGTACTTC.

The rearrangement joins TRBV6-5 to TRBJ1-3; D is unclear. V gave up 6 bases and J gave up 0 bases, with 9 bases separating them. The CDR3 covers 14 residues. Per the germline V gene, CDR1 is MNHEY and CDR2 is SVGAGI. The CDR3 region is CASSVGSSGNTIYF. CDR3 nucleotide sequence: TGTGCCAGCAGCGTCGGAAGCTCTGGAAACACCATATATTTT.

The chain recombines TRBV30 with TRBJ2-7, with D possibly called TRBD1 or TRBD2 (7 bases each). The CDR3 covers 15 residues. The germline CDR1 and CDR2 sequences are GTSNPN and SVGIG (reference sequence). Trimming left V 0 bases short and J 4 bases short, with 16 bases between. CDR3 sequence: CAWSVPWQGGYEQYF. The CDR3 nucleotides are TGTGCCTGGAGTGTACCCTGGCAGGGGGGGTACGAGCAGTACTTC.

This clone was seen only once. The chain couples TRBV4-1 to TRBJ2-7, with D possibly being TRBD2 (5 bases). V lost 0 bases, J lost 3 bases, and 12 bases lay in between. In germline, CDR1 is MGHRA, CDR2 YSYEKL. The CDR3 spans 15 residues. As DNA, the CDR3 is TGCGCCAGCAGCCAAGAGAGGGCGGCCCTCTACGAGCAGTACTTC. Its protein product is CASSQERAALYEQYF.

The chain is built from TRBV4-2 and TRBJ2-2; 11 positions agree with TRBD2. Germline trimming cut 0 bases from V and 5 bases from J; bases unmatched to any gene: 11. The CDR3 is made up of 19 amino acids. The germline CDR1 and CDR2 sequences are LGHNA and YNFKEQ. The CDR3 loop reads CASSQEEGSGRVWTGELFF. The CDR3, as DNA: TGTGCCAGCAGCCAAGAAGAGGGTAGCGGGAGGGTCTGGACCGGGGAGCTGTTTTTT.

This clone was seen more than once but under ten times. The chain links TRBV5-1 to TRBJ1-2, with unresolved D. The CDR3 spans 14 residues. Germline CDR1 is SGHRS and CDR2 is YFSETQ. V lost 0 bases and J 0 bases, leaving 6 bases between the germline ends. The CDR3 nucleotides are TGCGCCAGCAGCTTGGCCAGTTCTAACTATGGCTACACCTTC. Translation gives CASSLASSNYGYTF.

A remark on this clone: A much more abundant neighbour one base away suggests this may be a read error. This chain links TRBV10-1 with TRBJ1-1; 7 bases match TRBD1. Germline CDR1 WNHNN, CDR2 SYGVQD (reference sequence). The CDR3 consists of 12 residues. V dropped 10 bases and J dropped 6; count of bases not matched to a gene: 8. The DNA of the CDR3 is TGCGCCACCTCCCGGGACAGACCTGAAGCTTTCTTT. The encoded protein is CATSRDRPEAFF.

This clone was seen only a few times. This chain uses TRBV10-2 with TRBJ1-4, with D possibly matching TRBD1 (5 bases). The germline V gene encodes CDR1 WSHSY and CDR2 SAAADI. Trimming stripped 4 bases from V and 5 bases from J, with 8 bases between. This CDR3 contains 13 residues. CDR3 bases: TGCGCCAGCAGTGTTCAGGGAAATGAAAAACTGTTTTTT. Its protein product is CASSVQGNEKLFF.

The chain carries TRBV7-2 and TRBJ2-3; 7 bases align to TRBD2. With 2 bases clipped from V and 4 bases from J, the junction kept 15 bases outside the gene matches. The CDR3 totals 18 residues. In germline, CDR1 is SGHTA, CDR2 FQGNSA. The CDR3 is CASSLFGGRNGQADTQYF. The DNA for the CDR3 is TGTGCCAGCAGCTTATTTGGCGGGAGAAATGGTCAGGCAGATACGCAGTATTTT.

This clone was recorded only once. V usage is TRBV20-1 and J usage is TRBJ1-5; tentatively, D is TRBD1 (6 bases). CDR1 is DFQATT and CDR2 is SNEGSKA in the germline V gene (reference sequence). The CDR3 has 11 amino acids. Trimming took off 3 bases at V and 9 bases at J, with 9 bases between the two ends. The CDR3 nucleotides read TGCAGTGCTAGTGAGACAGGGCCCCAGCATTTT. Translating it yields CSASETGPQHF.

The chain uses TRBV18 and TRBJ2-1; D may correspond to TRBD1 or TRBD2 (7 bases each). The CDR3 spans 16 residues. CDR1 and CDR2 (germline): KGHSH, LQKENI. Deletions cut 3 bases from V and 3 bases from J, with 15 bases between. The CDR3 spells CASSPGEGAVYNEQFF. The CDR3 DNA is TGTGCCAGCTCACCCGGGGAGGGGGCTGTCTACAATGAGCAGTTCTTC.

The chain couples TRBV7-2 to TRBJ2-2; possible D gene TRBD2, 5 bases. The CDR3 spans 14 residues. V was cut by 5 bases and J by 3 bases, with 10 bases left in between. Germline assignment: CDR1 SGHTA and CDR2 FQGNSA. CDR3 amino acids: CASSRGRYTGELFF. DNA of the CDR3: TGTGCCAGCAGCCGAGGGCGTTACACCGGGGAGCTGTTTTTT. Supplemented by reference TRBV7-2 and TRBJ2-2, the full variable domain reads GAGVSQSPSNKVTEKGKDVELRCDPISGHTALYWYRQSLGQGLEFLIYFQGNSAPDKSGLPSDRFSAERTGGSVSTLTIQRTQQEDSAVYLCASSRGRYTGELFFGEGSRLTVL.

This clone has a handful of counts. This chain joins TRBV1 and TRBJ1-5; the table's D call TRBD1 went unverified against the DNA. TRBV1 has pseudogene status. This CDR3 has 16 amino acids. The CDR3, as DNA: TGCACCAGCAGCCCCGGGACAGGGGAAGAGTTACAGCCCCAGCATTTT. Its translation is CTSSPGTGEELQPQHF.

This clone occurred a few times. The V and J genes are TRBV2 and TRBJ1-4; 7 bases line up with TRBD1. CDR3 length: 12 residues. V was pared by 8 bases and J by 10 bases, with 7 bases of the junction left unmatched. The germline V gene has CDR1 SNHLY and CDR2 FYNNEI. The CDR3 reads CASGRQGGKLFF. CDR3 DNA sequence: TGTGCCAGCGGTCGACAGGGCGGAAAACTGTTTTTT.

About this clone: Germline and junction disagree at one end, which may indicate a read error. The V call is TRBV5-8, the J call TRBJ2-1; 9 positions agree with TRBD2. Germline values: CDR1 SGHTS, CDR2 YDEGEE. This CDR3 contains 17 residues. The CDR3 spells CASSQGRRLAGYNEQFF. The CDR3 nucleotides read TGCGCCAGCAGCCAGGGTCGAAGGCTAGCGGGGTACAATGAGCAGTTCTTC.

About this clone: One end of the junction does not line up with germline, which may come from a read error. Other DNA sequences from this sample encode an identical CDR3 as well. The rearrangement uses TRBV6-4 and TRBJ1-5; D is ambiguous. This CDR3 is 14 amino acids long. The germline V gene encodes CDR1 MRHNA and CDR2 SNTAGT. CDR3 bases: TGTGCCAGCAGAGGACGGGATAGCAATCAGCCCCAGCATTTC. The encoded protein is CASRGRDSNQPQHF.

This clone showed up just a few times. The chain is built from TRBV28 and TRBJ1-4; the D gene is possibly TRBD1 (6 bases). Trimming took off 6 bases at V and 3 bases at J, with 8 bases between the two ends. From germline, CDR1 is MDHEN and CDR2 SYDVKM. The CDR3 contains 13 residues. The CDR3 sequence: CASRRTANEKLFF. CDR3 nucleotides: TGTGCCAGCAGGCGGACAGCTAATGAAAAACTGTTTTTT.

The J gene is TRBJ1-5, the V gene TRBV28; perhaps TRBD1 as D (5 bases). V was clipped by 5 bases and J by 0 bases, with 14 bases between them. Germline V gene data show CDR1 as MDHEN and CDR2 as SYDVKM. The CDR3 runs 16 residues. The CDR3 is CASSPGGGYSNQPQHF. The DNA of the CDR3 is TGTGCCAGCAGTCCCGGCGGGGGTTATAGCAATCAGCCCCAGCATTTT. The complete variable domain, with remaining parts taken from reference TRBV28 and TRBJ1-5, reads DVKVTQSSRYLVKRTGEKVFLECVQDMDHENMFWYRQDPGLGLRLIYFSYDVKMKEKGDIPEGYSVSREKKERFSLILESASTNQTSMYLCASSPGGGYSNQPQHFGDGTRLSIL.

The rearrangement uses TRBV28 and TRBJ1-2; TRBD1 might be the D (5 bases). Germline V gives CDR1 MDHEN, CDR2 SYDVKM. The CDR3 extends over 11 amino acids. Trimming removed 6 bases from V and 4 bases from J, with 6 bases in between. In nucleotides, the CDR3 is TGTGCCAGCAGAAGGGGCTATGGCTACACCTTC. This codes for CASRRGYGYTF.

The CDR3 DNA reads TGTGCCAGCAGTCCAGGACAGGGTGGGTGGTCGGCCAAAAACATTCAGTACTTC. Translating gives CASSPGQGGWSAKNIQYF. The chain is built from TRBV27 and TRBJ2-4; 8 bases map to TRBD1. Germline assignment: CDR1 MNHEY and CDR2 SMNVEV (reference sequence). The CDR3 contains 18 residues. The V segment lost 5 bases and the J segment 1 base; nucleotides outside the gene matches: 13.

The chain couples TRBV5-1 to TRBJ2-7; TRBD2 agrees at 10 bases. This CDR3 has 15 amino acids. Germline loops: CDR1 SGHRS, CDR2 YFSETQ. The ends lost 3 bases at V and 3 bases at J; junction bases unmatched: 6. The CDR3, as DNA: TGCGCCAGCAGCTCGGACGGACTAGCGGACTACGAGCAGTACTTC. It yields the protein CASSSDGLADYEQYF.

The chain joins TRBV7-8 to TRBJ2-5, with no clear D. V dropped 6 bases and J dropped 2 bases, with 13 bases sitting between them. The CDR3 loop spans 14 amino acids. CDR1 is SGHVS and CDR2 is FQNEAQ in the germline V gene. The CDR3 nucleotides read TGTGCCAGCAGACAATCTACTGTTCAAGAGACCCAGTACTTC. Translation gives CASRQSTVQETQYF.

This chain connects TRBV7-6 to TRBJ1-3, with TRBD1 as a possible D gene (5 bases). The germline V gene encodes CDR1 SGHVS and CDR2 FNYEAQ. The CDR3 runs to 15 residues. Trimming removed 5 bases from V and 4 bases from J, with 15 bases in between. The CDR3 DNA is TGTGCCAGCAGCAGATCCGGGGGTGAAGGAAACACCATATATTTT. The encoded protein is CASSRSGGEGNTIYF.

This chain connects TRBV7-3 to TRBJ2-2; D ambiguous. The CDR3 runs to 16 residues. Germline CDR1 SGHTA, CDR2 FQGTGA. V gave up 1 base and J gave up 1 base, with 10 bases separating them. The CDR3 sequence is CASSLSVPGNTGELFF. CDR3 in DNA: TGTGCCAGCAGCTTAAGCGTTCCAGGGAACACCGGGGAGCTGTTTTTT.